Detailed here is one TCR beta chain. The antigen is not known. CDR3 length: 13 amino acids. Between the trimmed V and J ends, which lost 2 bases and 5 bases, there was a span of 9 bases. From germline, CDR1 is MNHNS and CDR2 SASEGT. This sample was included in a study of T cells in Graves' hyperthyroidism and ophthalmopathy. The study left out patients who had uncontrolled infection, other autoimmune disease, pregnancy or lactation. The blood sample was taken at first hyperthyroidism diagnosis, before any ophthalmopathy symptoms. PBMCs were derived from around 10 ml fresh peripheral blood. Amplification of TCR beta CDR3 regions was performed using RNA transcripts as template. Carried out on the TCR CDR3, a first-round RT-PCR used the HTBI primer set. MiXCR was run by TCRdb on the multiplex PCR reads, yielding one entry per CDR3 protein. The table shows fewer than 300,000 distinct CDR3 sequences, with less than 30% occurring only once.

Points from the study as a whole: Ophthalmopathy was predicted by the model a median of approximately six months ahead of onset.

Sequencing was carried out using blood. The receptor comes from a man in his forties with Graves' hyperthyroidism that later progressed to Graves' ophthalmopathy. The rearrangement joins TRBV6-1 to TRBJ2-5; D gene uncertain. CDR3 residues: CASSEPVLETQYF. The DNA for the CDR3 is TGTGCCAGCAGTGAACCGGTGTTGGAGACCCAGTACTTC.